The 3 T cell receptor beta chains below come from one sample, sequenced in a study of cytomegalovirus exposure and HLA in healthy donors. A multiplex PCR was run with 60 Vbeta primers and 13 Jbeta primers. Assay: immunoSEQ multiplex PCR; the TCRdb copy retains only in-frame clones and omits some. The data show approximately 140,000 clones, with 70% to 80% seen just once and about 1% held by the top ten. What was sequenced was PBMCs. Every receptor here comes from a woman between 55 and 75 years old in good health and CMV-seronegative.

As concerns this clone: Different DNA sequences within this sample yield the same CDR3. V gene TRBV7-9 combines with J gene TRBJ1-5; 8 bases agree with TRBD1. V lost 3 bases and J lost 6; bases outside the gene matches: 7. Germline V gives CDR1 SEHNR, CDR2 FQNEAQ (reference sequence). CDR3 length: 15 residues. CDR3 sequence (DNA): TGTGCCAGCAGCTTGGCAGGGGGCACGAGTCAGCCCCAGCATTTT. Its protein product is CASSLAGGTSQPQHF.

V usage is TRBV4-1 and J usage is TRBJ1-3; D gene unclear. Germline CDR1 reads MGHRA; CDR2 reads YSYEKL. V lost 3 bases to trimming and J lost 0 bases, with 24 bases between them. The CDR3 has 20 amino acids. CDR3 bases: TGCGCCAGCAGCCAGGCGGCGACCGGACTTGTGGGTTCCTCTGGAAACACCATATATTTT. It is translated as CASSQAATGLVGSSGNTIYF.

V gene TRBV28 combines with J gene TRBJ2-2; TRBD1 matches at 10 bases. There are 16 residues in the CDR3. V dropped 6 bases and J dropped 6; count of bases not matched to a gene: 10. CDR1 is MDHEN and CDR2 is SYDVKM in the germline V gene. The DNA of the CDR3 is TGTGCCAGCAGACGGGGACCCGGGACAGGGGCCGGGGAGCTGTTTTTT. Its translation: CASRRGPGTGAGELFF.